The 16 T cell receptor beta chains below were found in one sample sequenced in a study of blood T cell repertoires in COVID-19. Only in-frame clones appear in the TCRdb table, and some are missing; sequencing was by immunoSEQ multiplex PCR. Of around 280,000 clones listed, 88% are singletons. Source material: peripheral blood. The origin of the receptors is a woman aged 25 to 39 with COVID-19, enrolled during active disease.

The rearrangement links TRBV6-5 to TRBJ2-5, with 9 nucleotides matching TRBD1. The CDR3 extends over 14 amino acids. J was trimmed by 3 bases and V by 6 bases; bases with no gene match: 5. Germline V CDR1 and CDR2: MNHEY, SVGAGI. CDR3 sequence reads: CASRARDREETQYF. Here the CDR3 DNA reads TGTGCCAGCAGGGCCCGGGACAGGGAAGAGACCCAGTACTTC.

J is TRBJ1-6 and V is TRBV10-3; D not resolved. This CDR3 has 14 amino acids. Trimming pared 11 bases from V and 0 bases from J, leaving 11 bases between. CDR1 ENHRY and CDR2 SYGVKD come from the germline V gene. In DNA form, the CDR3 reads TGTGCCTCATGCCACAGCTCCTATAATTCACCCCTCCACTTT. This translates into CASCHSSYNSPLHF.

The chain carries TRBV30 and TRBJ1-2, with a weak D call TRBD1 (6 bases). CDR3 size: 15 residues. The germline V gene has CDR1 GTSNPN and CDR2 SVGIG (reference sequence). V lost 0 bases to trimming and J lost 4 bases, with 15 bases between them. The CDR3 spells CAWSVPRGAGYGYTF. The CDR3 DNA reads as TGTGCCTGGAGTGTCCCCCGGGGGGCCGGCTATGGCTACACCTTC.

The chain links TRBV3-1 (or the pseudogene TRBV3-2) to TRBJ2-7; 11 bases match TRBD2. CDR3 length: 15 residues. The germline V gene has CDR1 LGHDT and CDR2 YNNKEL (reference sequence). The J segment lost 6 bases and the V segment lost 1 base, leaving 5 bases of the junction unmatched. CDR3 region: CASSQVAGGPSEQYF. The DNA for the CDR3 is TGTGCCAGCAGCCAAGTAGCGGGAGGGCCAAGCGAGCAGTACTTC.

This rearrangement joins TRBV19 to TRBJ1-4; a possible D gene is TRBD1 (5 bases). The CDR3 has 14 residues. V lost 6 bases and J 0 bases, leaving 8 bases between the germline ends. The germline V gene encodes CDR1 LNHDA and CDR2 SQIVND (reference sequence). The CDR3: CASSTTATNEKLFF. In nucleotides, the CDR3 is TGTGCCAGTAGCACGACAGCAACTAATGAAAAACTGTTTTTT.

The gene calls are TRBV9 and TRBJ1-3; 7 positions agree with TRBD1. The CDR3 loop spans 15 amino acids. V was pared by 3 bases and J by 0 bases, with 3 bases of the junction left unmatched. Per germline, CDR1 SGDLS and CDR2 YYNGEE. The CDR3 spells CASSAQGSSGNTIYF. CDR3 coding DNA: TGTGCCAGCAGCGCACAGGGGAGCTCTGGAAACACCATATATTTT.

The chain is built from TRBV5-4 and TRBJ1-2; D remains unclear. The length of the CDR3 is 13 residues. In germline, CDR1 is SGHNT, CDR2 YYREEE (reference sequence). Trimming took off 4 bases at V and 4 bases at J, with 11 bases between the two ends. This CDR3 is CASSGSRRYGYTF. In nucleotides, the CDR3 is TGTGCCAGCAGCGGGAGTAGGCGCTATGGCTACACCTTC. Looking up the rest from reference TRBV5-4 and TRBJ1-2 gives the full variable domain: ETGVTQSPTHLIKTRGQQVTLRCSSQSGHNTVSWYQQALGQGPQFIFQYYREEENGRGNFPPRFSGLQFPNYSSELNVNALELDDSALYLCASSGSRRYGYTFGSGTRLTVV.

The CDR3 spells CASSQGAVSYEQYF. CDR3 bases: TGCGCCAGCAGCCAAGGAGCTGTCTCCTACGAGCAGTACTTC. The chain couples TRBV4-1 to TRBJ2-7; D call uncertain. V lost 1 base and J 0 bases, leaving 7 bases between the germline ends. The CDR3 consists of 14 residues. Germline values: CDR1 MGHRA, CDR2 YSYEKL.

The CDR3 DNA follows: TGTGCCAGCAGCTCCCAAGGAGGGACGTGGGGCTACACCTTC. As protein: CASSSQGGTWGYTF. The genes are TRBV5-8 and TRBJ1-2, with a possible D match to TRBD1 (5 bases). This CDR3 has 14 amino acids. CDR1 and CDR2 (germline): SGHTS, YDEGEE. With 3 bases removed from V and 8 bases from J, the gap between germline ends came to 17 bases. Full variable domain (outside the CDR3, taken from reference TRBV5-8 and TRBJ1-2): EAGVTQSPTHLIKTRGQQATLRCSPISGHTSVYWYQQALGLGLQFLLWYDEGEERNRGNFPPRFSGRQFPNYSSELNVNALELEDSALYLCASSSQGGTWGYTFGSGTRLTVV.

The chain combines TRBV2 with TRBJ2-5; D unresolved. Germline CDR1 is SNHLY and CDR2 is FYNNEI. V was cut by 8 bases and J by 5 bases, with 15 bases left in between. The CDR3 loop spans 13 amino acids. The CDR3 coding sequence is TGTGCCAGCCGCGAGGATAACGGGGAGACCCAGTACTTC. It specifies CASREDNGETQYF.

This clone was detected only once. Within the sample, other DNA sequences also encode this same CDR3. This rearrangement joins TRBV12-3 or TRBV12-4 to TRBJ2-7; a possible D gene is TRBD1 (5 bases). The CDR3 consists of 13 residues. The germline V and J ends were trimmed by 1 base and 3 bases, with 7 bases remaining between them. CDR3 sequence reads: CASSLGQHYEQYF. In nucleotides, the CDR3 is TGTGCCAGCAGTTTAGGACAGCACTACGAGCAGTACTTC.

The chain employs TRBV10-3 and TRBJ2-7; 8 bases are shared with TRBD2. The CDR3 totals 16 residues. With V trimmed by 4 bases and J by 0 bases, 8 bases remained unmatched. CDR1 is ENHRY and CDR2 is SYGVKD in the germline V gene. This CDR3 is CAISGYSGKSSYEQYF. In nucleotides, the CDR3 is TGTGCCATCAGTGGTTATAGCGGGAAAAGCTCCTACGAGCAGTACTTC.

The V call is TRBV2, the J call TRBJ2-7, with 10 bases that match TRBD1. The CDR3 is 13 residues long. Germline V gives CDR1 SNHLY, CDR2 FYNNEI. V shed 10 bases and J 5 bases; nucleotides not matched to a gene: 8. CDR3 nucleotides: TGTGCCAACCCCCGGGACAGGGGAGACGAGCAGTACTTC. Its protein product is CANPRDRGDEQYF. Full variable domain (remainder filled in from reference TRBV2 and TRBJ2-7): EPEVTQTPSHQVTQMGQEVILRCVPISNHLYFYWYRQILGQKVEFLVSFYNNEISEKSEIFDDQFSVERPDGSNFTLKIRSTKLEDSAMYFCANPRDRGDEQYFGPGTRLTVT.

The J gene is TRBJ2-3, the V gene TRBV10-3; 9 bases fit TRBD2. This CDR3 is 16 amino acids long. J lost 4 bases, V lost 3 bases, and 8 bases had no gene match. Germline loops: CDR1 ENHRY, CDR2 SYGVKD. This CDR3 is CAISDGASGTSDTQYF. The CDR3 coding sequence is TGTGCCATCAGTGATGGGGCTAGCGGGACCTCAGATACGCAGTATTTT.

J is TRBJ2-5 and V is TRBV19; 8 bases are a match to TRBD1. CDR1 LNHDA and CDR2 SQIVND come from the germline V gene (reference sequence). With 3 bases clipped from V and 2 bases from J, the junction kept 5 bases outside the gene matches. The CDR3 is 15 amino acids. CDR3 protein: CASSIAGQGQETQYF. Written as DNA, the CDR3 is TGTGCCAGTAGTATTGCCGGACAGGGTCAAGAGACCCAGTACTTC.

The chain's CDR3 is CASSLPSGELFF. The CDR3 bases are TGTGCCAGCAGCTTACCATCCGGGGAGCTGTTTTTT. V is TRBV7-9 and J is TRBJ2-2, with no clear D. In germline, CDR1 is SEHNR, CDR2 FQNEAQ (reference sequence). Trimming cost V 2 bases and J 6 bases, with 4 bases left between them. This CDR3 region has 12 residues.